This TCR beta chain came from a study of T cells after yellow fever vaccination. V dropped 6 bases and J dropped 0 bases, with 6 bases sitting between them. This CDR3 is 13 amino acids long. Germline loops: CDR1 MNHEY, CDR2 SVGEGT. This clonotype was found many times. Using its own MiXCR run on the 5' RACE reads, TCRdb lists one record per CDR3 protein. This table holds 100,000 to 150,000 distinct CDR3 sequences, roughly 15% found once. The source material was CD8+ T cells sorted from PBMCs, sampled 5 days after the yellow fever booster vaccination. The V call is TRBV6-2 or TRBV6-3, the J call TRBJ1-5; D uncertain. This clonotype originated in a man younger than 30 who received the YFV17D yellow fever vaccine. DNA of the CDR3: TGTGCCAGCAGGTCCGATAGCAATCAGCCCCAGCATTTT. Translated: CASRSDSNQPQHF.